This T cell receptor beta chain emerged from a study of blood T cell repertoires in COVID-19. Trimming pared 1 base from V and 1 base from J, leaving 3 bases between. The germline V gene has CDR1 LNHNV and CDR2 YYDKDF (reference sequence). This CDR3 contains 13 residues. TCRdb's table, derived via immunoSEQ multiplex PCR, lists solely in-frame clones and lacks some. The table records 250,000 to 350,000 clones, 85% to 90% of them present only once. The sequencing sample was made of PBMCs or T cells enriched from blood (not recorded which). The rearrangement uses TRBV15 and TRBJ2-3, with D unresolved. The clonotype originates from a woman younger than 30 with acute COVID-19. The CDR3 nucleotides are TGTGCCACCAGCAGAGTCGGCACAGATACGCAGTATTTT. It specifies CATSRVGTDTQYF. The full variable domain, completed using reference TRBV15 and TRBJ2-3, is DAMVIQNPRYQVTQFGKPVTLSCSQTLNHNVMYWYQQKSSQAPKLLFHYYDKDFNNEADTPDNFQSRRPNTSFCFLDIRSPGLGDTAMYLCATSRVGTDTQYFGPGTRLTVL.